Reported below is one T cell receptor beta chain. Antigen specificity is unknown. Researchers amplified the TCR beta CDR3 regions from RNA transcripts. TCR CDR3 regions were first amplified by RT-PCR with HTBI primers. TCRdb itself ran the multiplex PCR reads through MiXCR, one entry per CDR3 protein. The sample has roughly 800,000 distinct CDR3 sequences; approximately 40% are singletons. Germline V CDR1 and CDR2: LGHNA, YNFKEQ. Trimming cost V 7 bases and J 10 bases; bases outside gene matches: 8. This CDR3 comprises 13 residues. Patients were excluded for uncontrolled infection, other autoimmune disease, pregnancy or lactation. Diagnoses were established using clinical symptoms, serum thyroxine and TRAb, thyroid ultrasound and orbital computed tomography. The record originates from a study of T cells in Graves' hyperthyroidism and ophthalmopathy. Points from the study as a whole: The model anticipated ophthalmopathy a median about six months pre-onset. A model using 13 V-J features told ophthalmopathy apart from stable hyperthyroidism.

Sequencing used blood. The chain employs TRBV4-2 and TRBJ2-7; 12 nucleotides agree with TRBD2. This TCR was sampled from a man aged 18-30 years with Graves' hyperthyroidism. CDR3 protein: CASNLAGGPEQYF. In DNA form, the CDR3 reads TGTGCCAGCAACCTAGCGGGAGGGCCGGAACAGTACTTC.